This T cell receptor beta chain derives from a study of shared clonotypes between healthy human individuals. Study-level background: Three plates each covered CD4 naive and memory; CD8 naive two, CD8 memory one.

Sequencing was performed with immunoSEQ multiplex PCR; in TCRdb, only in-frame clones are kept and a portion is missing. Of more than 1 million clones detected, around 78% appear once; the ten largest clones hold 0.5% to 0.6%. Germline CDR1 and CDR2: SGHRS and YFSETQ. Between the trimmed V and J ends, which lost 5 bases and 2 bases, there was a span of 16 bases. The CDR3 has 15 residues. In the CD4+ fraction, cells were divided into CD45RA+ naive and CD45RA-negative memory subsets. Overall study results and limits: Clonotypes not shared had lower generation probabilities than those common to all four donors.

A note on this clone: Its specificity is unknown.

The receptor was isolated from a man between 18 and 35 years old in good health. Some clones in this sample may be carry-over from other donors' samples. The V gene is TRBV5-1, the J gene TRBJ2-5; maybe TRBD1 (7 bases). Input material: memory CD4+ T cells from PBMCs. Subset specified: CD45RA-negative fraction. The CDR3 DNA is TGCGCCAGCAGTCCGCTCAGGGGGGCTCAAGAGACCCAGTACTTC. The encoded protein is CASSPLRGAQETQYF.